These T cell receptor beta chains were read from a single sample in a study of blood T cells in healthy people across ages. TCRdb fed the 5' RACE reads into MiXCR, producing one record per CDR3 protein. The data show 1.5 million to 2 million distinct CDR3 sequences, roughly 27% seen once. Material: blood. These receptors were taken from a young woman in good health. Both conserved end residues are trimmed from each CDR3.

CDR3: ASSPVGVYGYT
V: TRBV12-3/TRBV12-4
J: TRBJ1-2

CDR3: ASSESGGPGTQY
V: TRBV6-1
J: TRBJ2-5

CDR3: ASFQSGADTQY
V: TRBV18
J: TRBJ2-3

CDR3: ASSLVGAAQPQH
V: TRBV7-6
J: TRBJ1-5

CDR3: ASSPRTAGNTIY
V: TRBV19
J: TRBJ1-3

CDR3: ASSHSRPRGAF
V: TRBV5-1
J: TRBJ1-1

CDR3: ATSRDGQPQH
V: TRBV15
J: TRBJ1-5

CDR3: ASRQGTSYNEQY
V: TRBV27
J: NA

CDR3: SADGTSGNTQY
V: TRBV29-1
J: TRBJ2-3

CDR3: ASSFHRDTYEQY
V: TRBV27
J: NA

CDR3: ASSSGAGTVGYYGYT
V: TRBV7-2
J: TRBJ1-2

CDR3: ASRFETHNNEQF
V: TRBV12-3/TRBV12-4
J: TRBJ2-1

CDR3: ASSRQGLKTQY
V: TRBV27
J: TRBJ2-5

CDR3: ASSWAPQH
V: TRBV28
J: TRBJ1-5

CDR3: SANLAGVTDTQY
V: TRBV20-1
J: TRBJ2-3

CDR3: ASSPASSHEQF
V: TRBV7-9
J: TRBJ2-1

CDR3: ASSSASGVDTDTQY
V: TRBV28
J: TRBJ2-3

CDR3: ASRSSSGSYEQY
V: TRBV7-2
J: TRBJ2-7

CDR3: AWGGGGAVQPQH
V: TRBV30
J: TRBJ1-5

CDR3: SARDINQPQH
V: TRBV20-1
J: TRBJ1-5

CDR3: ASSLNPRGEQY
V: TRBV7-3
J: TRBJ2-7

CDR3: ASSLGTVHPPTNEKLF
V: TRBV7-9
J: TRBJ1-4

CDR3: ASSEFGVGETQY
V: TRBV25-1
J: TRBJ2-5

CDR3: ASSRGPLGTGELF
V: TRBV11-3
J: TRBJ2-2

CDR3: ASSPRTIGSSYNSPLH
V: TRBV4-1
J: TRBJ1-6

CDR3: ASSQWDRNTEAF
V: TRBV3-1
J: TRBJ1-1

CDR3: ASSMGSYEQY
V: TRBV5-1
J: TRBJ2-7

CDR3: ASSVPGGADTQY
V: TRBV9
J: TRBJ2-3

CDR3: ARSCNSGRRENADTQY
V: TRBV5-3
J: TRBJ2-3

CDR3: SARTGSNSPLH
V: TRBV20-1
J: TRBJ1-6

CDR3: SARDRTSGGQETQY
V: TRBV20-1
J: TRBJ2-5

CDR3: ASKGVGGSSNEQF
V: TRBV7-9
J: TRBJ2-1

CDR3: AWTQPGRETQY
V: TRBV30
J: TRBJ2-5

CDR3: ASRDRASGANVRT
V: TRBV10-2
J: TRBJ2-6

CDR3: ASSALGLAGAEEQF
V: TRBV5-6
J: TRBJ2-1

CDR3: ASSAYRDTEAF
V: TRBV4-1
J: TRBJ1-1

CDR3: ASSHQCRVHEQY
V: TRBV21-1
J: TRBJ2-7

CDR3: AISDRTSSTQY
V: TRBV10-3
J: TRBJ2-3

CDR3: SAPRPGWIDGYT
V: TRBV20-1
J: TRBJ1-2

CDR3: SARGKETQY
V: TRBV20-1
J: TRBJ2-5

CDR3: ASSPRGSGQETQY
V: TRBV9
J: TRBJ2-5

CDR3: ATVSPPEPYGYT
V: TRBV21-1
J: TRBJ1-2

CDR3: ASSLRGDTDTQY
V: TRBV5-1
J: TRBJ2-3

CDR3: ASSQGGRIYNEQF
V: TRBV3-1
J: TRBJ2-1

CDR3: SGGGQDYGYT
V: TRBV29-1
J: TRBJ1-2

CDR3: ASSRHQGSSGNTIY
V: TRBV9
J: TRBJ1-3

CDR3: ASSILAGPNEQF
V: TRBV13
J: TRBJ2-1

CDR3: ASSYSRGRGGEQY
V: TRBV6-5
J: TRBJ2-7

CDR3: ATSRGDRPNREQY
V: TRBV15
J: TRBJ2-7

CDR3: SAAGSYQETQY
V: TRBV20-1
J: TRBJ2-5

CDR3: ASSLSDGRNQPQH
V: TRBV28
J: TRBJ1-5

CDR3: SARRAFYDYT
V: TRBV20-1
J: TRBJ1-2

CDR3: SAIQAATDTQY
V: TRBV20-1
J: TRBJ2-3

CDR3: ASSQGRGQGFQPQH
V: TRBV4-1
J: TRBJ1-5

CDR3: ASSEEAGGFYGYT
V: TRBV2
J: TRBJ1-2

CDR3: ASSQIGQGKMKNTEAF
V: TRBV11-2
J: TRBJ1-1